This TCR beta chain stems from a study of spatial heterogeneity in lung cancer. Study-wide context: Consistently, beta-chain sequences turned up in larger numbers than alpha-chain sequences did.

TCRdb re-analysed the 5' RACE reads in MiXCR, keeping a single row per CDR3 protein. The repertoire holds about 36,000 distinct CDR3 sequences, with around 5.5% as singletons. The time point denotes: sample taken at primary tumor resection. Extraction of whole RNA from tumor, nontumor lung or frozen PBMC preceded unsorted sequencing. Untreated early-stage non-small cell lung cancer patients, approximately 76 in total, were the donors. Germline V gene sequence: CDR1 LGHDT, CDR2 YNNKEL (reference sequence). V was pared by 1 base and J by 3 bases, with 11 bases of the junction left unmatched. CDR3 length equals 18 residues. This clonotype came up a few times.

Specimen: PBMCs, collected at surgery. The source of this sequence is a female donor with early-stage non-small cell lung cancer. The V call is TRBV3-1, the J call TRBJ2-7; 11 positions agree with TRBD2. The DNA of the CDR3 is TGTGCCAGCAGCCAAGTCCTTTTAGGACTAGCGGGTCACTACGAGCAGTACTTC. This gives the protein CASSQVLLGLAGHYEQYF.